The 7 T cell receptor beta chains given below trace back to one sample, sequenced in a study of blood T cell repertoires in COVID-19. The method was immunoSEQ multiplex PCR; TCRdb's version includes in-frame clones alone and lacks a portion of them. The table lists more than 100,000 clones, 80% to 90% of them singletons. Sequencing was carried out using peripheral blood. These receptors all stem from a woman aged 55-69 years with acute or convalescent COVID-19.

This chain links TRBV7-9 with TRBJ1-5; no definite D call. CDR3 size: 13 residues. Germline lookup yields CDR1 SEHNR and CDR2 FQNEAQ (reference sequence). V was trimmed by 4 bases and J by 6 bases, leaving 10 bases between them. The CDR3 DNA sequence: TGTGCCAGCAGCTCGACTACTACTCAGCCCCAGCATTTT. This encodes CASSSTTTQPQHF.

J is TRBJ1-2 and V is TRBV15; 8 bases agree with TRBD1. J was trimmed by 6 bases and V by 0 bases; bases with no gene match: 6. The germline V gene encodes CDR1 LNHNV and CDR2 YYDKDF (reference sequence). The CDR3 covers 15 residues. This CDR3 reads CATSREKTGGHGYTF. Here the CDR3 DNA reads TGTGCCACCAGCAGAGAGAAAACAGGGGGACATGGCTACACCTTC. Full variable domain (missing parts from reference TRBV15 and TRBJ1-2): DAMVIQNPRYQVTQFGKPVTLSCSQTLNHNVMYWYQQKSSQAPKLLFHYYDKDFNNEADTPDNFQSRRPNTSFCFLDIRSPGLGDTAMYLCATSREKTGGHGYTFGSGTRLTVV.

CDR3 residues: CASSPGLAGVYEQYF. Written as DNA, the CDR3 is TGCGCCAGCAGCCCGGGACTAGCGGGAGTCTACGAGCAGTACTTC. The chain uses TRBV5-1 and TRBJ2-7; 14 nucleotides match TRBD2. CDR3 size: 15 residues. The junction had 3 bases not matched to a gene; V was cut back by 4 bases and J by 3 bases. Germline-derived CDR1 and CDR2 are SGHRS and YFSETQ.

CDR3 protein: CATSTWGGTTDTQYF. For the CDR3, the DNA is TGTGCCACCAGCACCTGGGGGGGGACCACAGATACGCAGTATTTT. This chain joins TRBV15 and TRBJ2-3, with 7 bases lining up with TRBD2. The V gene's germline CDR1 is LNHNV and CDR2 YYDKDF (reference sequence). The CDR3 is made up of 15 amino acids. V lost 4 bases and J lost 2; bases outside the gene matches: 6. Full variable domain (rest looked up from reference TRBV15 and TRBJ2-3): DAMVIQNPRYQVTQFGKPVTLSCSQTLNHNVMYWYQQKSSQAPKLLFHYYDKDFNNEADTPDNFQSRRPNTSFCFLDIRSPGLGDTAMYLCATSTWGGTTDTQYFGPGTRLTVL.

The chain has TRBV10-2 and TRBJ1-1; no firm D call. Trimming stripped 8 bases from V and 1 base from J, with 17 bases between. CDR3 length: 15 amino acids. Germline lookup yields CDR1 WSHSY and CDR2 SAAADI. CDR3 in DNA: TGCGCCAGCCTGCCAGGTTGGACTCGGAACACTGAAGCTTTCTTT. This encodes CASLPGWTRNTEAFF.

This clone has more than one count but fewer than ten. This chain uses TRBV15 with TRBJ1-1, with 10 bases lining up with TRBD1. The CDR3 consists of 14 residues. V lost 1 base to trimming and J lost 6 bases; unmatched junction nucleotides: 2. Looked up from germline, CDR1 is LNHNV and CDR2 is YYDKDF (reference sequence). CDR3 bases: TGTGCCACCAGCAGAGGAGGACAGGGGGCTGAAGCTTTCTTT. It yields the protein CATSRGGQGAEAFF.

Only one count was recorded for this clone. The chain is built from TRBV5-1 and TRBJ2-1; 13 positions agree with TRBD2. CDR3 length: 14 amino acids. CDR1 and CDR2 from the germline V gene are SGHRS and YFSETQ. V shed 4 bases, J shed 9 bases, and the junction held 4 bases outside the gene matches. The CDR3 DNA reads TGCGCCAGCAGCACGCGGACTAGCGGGGGTGAGCAGTTCTTC. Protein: CASSTRTSGGEQFF.